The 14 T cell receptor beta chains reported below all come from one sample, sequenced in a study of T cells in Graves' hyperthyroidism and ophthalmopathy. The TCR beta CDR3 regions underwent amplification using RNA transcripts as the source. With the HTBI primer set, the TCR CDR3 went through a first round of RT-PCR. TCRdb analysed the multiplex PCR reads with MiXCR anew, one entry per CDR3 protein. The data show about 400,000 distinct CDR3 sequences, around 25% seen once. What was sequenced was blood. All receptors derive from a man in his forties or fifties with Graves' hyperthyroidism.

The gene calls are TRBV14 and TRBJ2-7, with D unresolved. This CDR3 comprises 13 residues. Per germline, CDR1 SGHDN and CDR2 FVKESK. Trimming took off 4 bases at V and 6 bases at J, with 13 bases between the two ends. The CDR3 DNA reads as TGTGCCAGCAGCCTTAACGGCGGCACCGAGCAGTACTTC. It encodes CASSLNGGTEQYF.

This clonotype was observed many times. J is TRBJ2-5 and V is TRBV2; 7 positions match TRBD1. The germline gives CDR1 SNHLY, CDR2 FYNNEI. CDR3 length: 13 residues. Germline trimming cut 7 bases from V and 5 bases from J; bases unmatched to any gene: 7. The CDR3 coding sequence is TGTGCCAGCACGATCAACAGGGGCGAGACCCAGTACTTC. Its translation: CASTINRGETQYF.

CDR3 bases: TGTGCCAGCAGTTCAGGGGTGGCTGGGGCCAACGTCCTGACTTTC. Its protein product is CASSSGVAGANVLTF. This chain links TRBV2 with TRBJ2-6; tentatively, D is TRBD1 (6 bases). The V gene's germline CDR1 is SNHLY and CDR2 FYNNEI. Between the trimmed V and J ends, which lost 5 bases and 2 bases, there was a span of 10 bases. CDR3 length: 15 residues. Based on the CDR3 plus reference TRBV2 and TRBJ2-6, the full variable domain is EPEVTQTPSHQVTQMGQEVILRCVPISNHLYFYWYRQILGQKVEFLVSFYNNEISEKSEIFDDQFSVERPDGSNFTLKIRSTKLEDSAMYFCASSSGVAGANVLTFGAGSRLTVL.

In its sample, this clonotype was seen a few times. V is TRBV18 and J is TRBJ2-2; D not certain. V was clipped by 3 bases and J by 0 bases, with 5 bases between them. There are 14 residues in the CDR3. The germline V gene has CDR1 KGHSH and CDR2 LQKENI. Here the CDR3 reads CASSPYPNTGELFF. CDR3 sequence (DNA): TGTGCCAGCTCACCCTACCCGAACACCGGGGAGCTGTTTTTT.

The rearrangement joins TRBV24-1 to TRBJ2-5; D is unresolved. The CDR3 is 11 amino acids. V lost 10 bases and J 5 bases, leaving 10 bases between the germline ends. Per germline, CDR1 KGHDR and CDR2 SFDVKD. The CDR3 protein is CATSSLETQYF. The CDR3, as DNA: TGTGCCACAAGTTCTCTGGAGACCCAGTACTTC.

The CDR3 DNA is TGTGCCACCAGTGATTACCAGAGATCGAACACCGGGGAGCTGTTTTTT. This translates into CATSDYQRSNTGELFF. This sequence joins TRBV24-1 and TRBJ2-2; D is unresolved. The CDR3 is 16 residues long. V was trimmed by 2 bases and J by 0 bases, leaving 9 bases between them. Germline V gives CDR1 KGHDR, CDR2 SFDVKD.

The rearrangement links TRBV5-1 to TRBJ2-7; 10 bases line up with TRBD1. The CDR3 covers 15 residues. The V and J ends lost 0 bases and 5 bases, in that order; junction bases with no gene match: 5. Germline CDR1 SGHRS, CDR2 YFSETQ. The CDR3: CASSLAGTGADEQYF. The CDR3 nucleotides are TGCGCCAGCAGCTTGGCCGGGACAGGGGCAGACGAGCAGTACTTC.

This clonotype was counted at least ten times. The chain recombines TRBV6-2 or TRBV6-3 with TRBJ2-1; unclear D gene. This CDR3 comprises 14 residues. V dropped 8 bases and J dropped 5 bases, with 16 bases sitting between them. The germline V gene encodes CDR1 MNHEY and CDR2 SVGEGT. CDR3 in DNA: TGTGCCAGCGGCCGCCTCACGACGGACAATGAGCAGTTCTTC. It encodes CASGRLTTDNEQFF.

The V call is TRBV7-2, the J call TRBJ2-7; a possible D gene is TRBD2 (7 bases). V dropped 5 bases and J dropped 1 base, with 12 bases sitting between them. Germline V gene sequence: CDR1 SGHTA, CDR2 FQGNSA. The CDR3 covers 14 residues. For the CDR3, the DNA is TGTGCCAGCAGCCCACAGGGAGGGTCCTACGAGCAGTACTTC. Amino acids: CASSPQGGSYEQYF. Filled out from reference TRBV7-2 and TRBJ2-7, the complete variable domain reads GAGVSQSPSNKVTEKGKDVELRCDPISGHTALYWYRQSLGQGLEFLIYFQGNSAPDKSGLPSDRFSAERTGGSVSTLTIQRTQQEDSAVYLCASSPQGGSYEQYFGPGTRLTVT.

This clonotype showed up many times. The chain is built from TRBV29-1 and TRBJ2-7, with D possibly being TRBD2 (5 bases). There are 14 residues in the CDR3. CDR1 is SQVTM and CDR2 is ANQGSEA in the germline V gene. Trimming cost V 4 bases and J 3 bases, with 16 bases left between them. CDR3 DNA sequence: TGCAGCGTTGGGTCGAGACGGGGAAGCTACGAGCAGTACTTC. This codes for CSVGSRRGSYEQYF.

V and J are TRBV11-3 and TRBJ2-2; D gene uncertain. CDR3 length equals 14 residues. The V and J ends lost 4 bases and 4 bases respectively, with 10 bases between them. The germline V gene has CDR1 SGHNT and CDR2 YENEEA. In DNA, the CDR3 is TGTGCCAGCAGCTCGCGCTCATCCACCGGGGAGCTGTTTTTT. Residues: CASSSRSSTGELFF.

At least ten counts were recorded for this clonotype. The CDR3 loop reads CASRLEADTQYF. The CDR3 DNA reads TGTGCCAGCAGGCTAGAAGCAGATACGCAGTATTTT. The chain recombines TRBV2 with TRBJ2-3; D not resolved. Germline V gene sequence: CDR1 SNHLY, CDR2 FYNNEI. The CDR3 covers 12 residues. V shed 6 bases and J shed 4 bases, with 8 bases lying between them.

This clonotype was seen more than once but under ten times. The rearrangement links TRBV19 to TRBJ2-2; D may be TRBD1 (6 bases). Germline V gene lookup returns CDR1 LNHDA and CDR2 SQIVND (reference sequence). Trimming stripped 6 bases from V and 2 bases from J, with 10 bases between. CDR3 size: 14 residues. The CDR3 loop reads CASSQGGNTGELFF. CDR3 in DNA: TGTGCCAGTAGCCAAGGGGGTAACACCGGGGAGCTGTTTTTT.

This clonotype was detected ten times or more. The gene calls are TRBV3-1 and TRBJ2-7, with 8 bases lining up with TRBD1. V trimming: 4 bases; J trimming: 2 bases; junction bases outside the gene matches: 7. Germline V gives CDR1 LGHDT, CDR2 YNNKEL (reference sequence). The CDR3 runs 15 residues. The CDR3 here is CASSRGDRSTYEQYF. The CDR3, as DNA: TGTGCCAGCAGCCGAGGGGACAGGTCCACCTACGAGCAGTACTTC.